What follows are 16 T cell receptor beta chains derived from one specimen sequenced in a study of T cells after yellow fever vaccination. TCRdb fed the 5' RACE reads into MiXCR, producing one record per CDR3 protein. Of 450,000 to 600,000 distinct CDR3 sequences detected, about a sixth appear once; the ten largest clones hold 15% to 20%. The sequencing here drew on PBMCs, taken less than 6 days after the first yellow fever vaccination. All receptors come from a man aged 18 to 30 who received the YFV17D yellow fever vaccine.

J is TRBJ1-1 and V is TRBV15, with a possible D match to TRBD1 (6 bases). The ends were cut back, 1 base at V and 5 bases at J, with 11 bases in the middle. Germline lookup yields CDR1 LNHNV and CDR2 YYDKDF (reference sequence). This CDR3 spans 14 amino acids. CDR3 sequence: CATSRARGNTEAFF. CDR3 bases: TGTGCCACCAGCAGAGCCAGGGGAAATACTGAAGCTTTCTTT.

This chain connects TRBV10-3 to TRBJ2-5, with D uncertain. Germline V lookup: CDR1 ENHRY, CDR2 SYGVKD. The CDR3 spans 8 residues. V dropped 10 bases and J dropped 5 bases, with 2 bases sitting between them. In DNA, the CDR3 is TGTGCCACTGAGACCCAGTACTTC. Translation gives CATETQYF.

This clonotype showed up just a few times. V is TRBV5-1 and J is TRBJ1-2; D is possibly TRBD1 (6 bases). Germline loops: CDR1 SGHRS, CDR2 YFSETQ. The CDR3 covers 13 residues. Between the trimmed V and J ends, which lost 1 base and 6 bases, there was a span of 10 bases. CDR3 sequence reads: CASSLIPGDGYTF. The CDR3 DNA is TGCGCCAGCAGCTTGATTCCAGGGGATGGCTACACCTTC.

Many counts were recorded for this clonotype. V gene TRBV7-2 combines with J gene TRBJ2-7; tentative D call: TRBD2 (5 bases). Trimming took 1 base from V and 5 from J, leaving 12 bases between them. The CDR3 totals 14 residues. Germline CDR1 is SGHTA and CDR2 is FQGNSA. CDR3 amino acids: CASSLVGIRNEQYF. The CDR3 DNA is TGTGCCAGCAGCTTAGTCGGGATTCGCAACGAGCAGTACTTC.

The table lists this clonotype with a few counts. The CDR3 loop is CATLRTQGTEAFF. The CDR3 DNA reads TGTGCCACTCTCCGGACCCAGGGAACTGAAGCTTTCTTT. V and J are TRBV12-3 or TRBV12-4 and TRBJ1-1; maybe TRBD1 (5 bases). Trimming took off 10 bases at V and 5 bases at J, with 17 bases between the two ends. The CDR3 has 13 residues.

V gene TRBV12-3 or TRBV12-4 combines with J gene TRBJ2-1, with D perhaps given as TRBD1 or TRBD2 (5 bases each). The CDR3 is 14 amino acids. V was clipped by 3 bases and J by 6 bases, with 12 bases between them. The CDR3 reads CASSLFGTGNEQFF. Here the CDR3 DNA reads TGTGCCAGCAGTTTGTTCGGGACGGGCAATGAGCAGTTCTTC.

The genes are TRBV5-1 and TRBJ2-6; D might be TRBD1 (5 bases). This CDR3 is built from 15 residues. Germline V gene sequence: CDR1 SGHRS, CDR2 YFSETQ. V lost 6 bases and J lost 0, with 10 bases in between. The CDR3 region has the DNA TGCGCCAGCATTGCCGGACACTCTGGGGCCAACGTCCTGACTTTC. Protein sequence: CASIAGHSGANVLTF.

This clonotype has a handful of counts. DNA for the CDR3: TGTGCCAGCTCACCCCGACAGGGTAAAGTGGATGAGCAGTTCTTC. Its protein product is CASSPRQGKVDEQFF. This rearrangement joins TRBV18 to TRBJ2-1; 7 nucleotides align to TRBD1. This CDR3 has 15 residues. Germline V CDR1 and CDR2: KGHSH, LQKENI. Unmatched junction bases numbered 10, after V lost 3 bases and J lost 8 bases.

The V call is TRBV5-4, the J call TRBJ1-6, with D tentatively TRBD1 (5 bases). V lost 0 bases and J 15 bases, leaving 13 bases between the germline ends. Germline V gene data show CDR1 as SGHNT and CDR2 as YYREEE (reference sequence). The CDR3 runs 13 residues. CDR3 residues: CASSLGGEGHLHF. Written as DNA, the CDR3 is TGTGCCAGCAGCTTGGGGGGGGAAGGTCACCTCCACTTT.

The sample holds a few counts of this clonotype. The genes are TRBV6-1 and TRBJ2-1; 8 nucleotides align to TRBD2. Germline trimming cut 9 bases from V and 4 bases from J; bases unmatched to any gene: 5. The CDR3 consists of 13 residues. CDR1 MNHNS and CDR2 SASEGT come from the germline V gene. CDR3 bases: TGTGCCAGTTTAGCGGGGTGGTACAATGAGCAGTTCTTC. It is translated as CASLAGWYNEQFF.

This clonotype has a handful of counts. This chain links TRBV7-8 with TRBJ1-1, with D maybe TRBD1 (5 bases). The CDR3 has 18 residues. Trimming removed 10 bases from V and 1 base from J, with 28 bases in between. CDR1 is SGHVS, CDR2 FQNEAQ, per germline. The CDR3 is CATRGGGMVWLANTEAFF. DNA for the CDR3: TGTGCCACCCGCGGGGGAGGAATGGTTTGGCTTGCGAACACTGAAGCTTTCTTT.

This clonotype was recorded many times. This sequence joins TRBV28 and TRBJ2-4, with D possibly matching TRBD1 (5 bases). Germline V CDR1 and CDR2: MDHEN, SYDVKM. The CDR3 covers 11 residues. Trimming pared 6 bases from V and 11 bases from J, leaving 11 bases between. CDR3 nucleotide sequence: TGTGCCAGCAGCGATAACAGGCTTCAGTACTTC. Protein product: CASSDNRLQYF.

There are a few counts of this clonotype. The V gene is TRBV19, the J gene TRBJ2-3; D may be TRBD2 (5 bases). Germline CDR1 is LNHDA and CDR2 is SQIVND (reference sequence). The CDR3 extends over 13 amino acids. Trimming took 10 bases from V and 4 from J, leaving 15 bases between them. CDR3 region: CATRSLRADTQYF. CDR3 DNA: TGTGCCACCCGGTCCCTGAGGGCAGATACGCAGTATTTT. Complete variable domain (other parts from reference TRBV19 and TRBJ2-3): DGGITQSPKYLFRKEGQNVTLSCEQNLNHDAMYWYRQDPGQGLRLIYYSQIVNDFQKGDIAEGYSVSREKKESFPLTVTSAQKNPTAFYLCATRSLRADTQYFGPGTRLTVL.

Note on this clonotype: Its ends do not fully match the called genes, so a read error is possible. The chain carries TRBV28 and TRBJ2-5; 12 bases line up with TRBD2. Germline CDR1 MDHEN, CDR2 SYDVKM. The CDR3 runs 17 residues. The CDR3 coding sequence is TGTGCCTGCAGTTCCCTCAAGACTAGCGGGGGCCAAGAGACCCAGTACTTC. It specifies CACSSLKTSGGQETQYF.

This clonotype was recorded at least ten times. This chain links TRBV4-3 with TRBJ1-6; no clear D gene. The CDR3 spans 14 residues. Germline V CDR1 and CDR2: LGHNA, YSLEER. Trimming left V 0 bases short and J 9 bases short, with 9 bases between. Here the CDR3 DNA reads TGCGCCAGCAGCCAAGAAGGATATTCTTCACCCCTCCACTTT. This translates into CASSQEGYSSPLHF.

This clonotype was seen ten or more times. V and J are TRBV15 and TRBJ2-2; D is ambiguous. Germline CDR1 reads LNHNV; CDR2 reads YYDKDF (reference sequence). Trimming took 6 bases from V and 0 from J, leaving 8 bases between them. This CDR3 has 14 amino acids. Here the CDR3 DNA reads TGTGCCACCAGATTATCCGCGAACACCGGGGAGCTGTTTTTT. Amino acid sequence: CATRLSANTGELFF.